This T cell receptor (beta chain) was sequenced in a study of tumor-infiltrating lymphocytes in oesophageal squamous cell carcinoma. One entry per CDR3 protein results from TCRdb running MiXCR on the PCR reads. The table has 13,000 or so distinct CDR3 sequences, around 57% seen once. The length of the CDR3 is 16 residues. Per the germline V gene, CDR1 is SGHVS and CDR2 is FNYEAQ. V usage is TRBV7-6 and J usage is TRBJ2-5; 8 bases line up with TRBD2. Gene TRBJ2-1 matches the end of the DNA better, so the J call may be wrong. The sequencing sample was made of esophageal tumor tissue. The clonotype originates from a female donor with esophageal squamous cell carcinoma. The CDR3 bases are TGTGCCAGCAGCTCCCCGGGGCTAGCGGGCGCCAATGAGCAGTTCTTC. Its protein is CASSSPGLAGANEQFF.